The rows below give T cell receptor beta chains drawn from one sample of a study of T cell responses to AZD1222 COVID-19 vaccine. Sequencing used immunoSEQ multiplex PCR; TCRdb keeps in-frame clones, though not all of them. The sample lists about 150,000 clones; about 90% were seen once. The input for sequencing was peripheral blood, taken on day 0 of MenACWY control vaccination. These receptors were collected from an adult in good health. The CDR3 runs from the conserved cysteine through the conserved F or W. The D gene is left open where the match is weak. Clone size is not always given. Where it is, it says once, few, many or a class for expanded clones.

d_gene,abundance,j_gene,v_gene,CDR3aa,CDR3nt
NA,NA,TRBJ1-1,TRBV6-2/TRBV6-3,CASSYSMVMGNTEAFF,TGTGCCAGCAGTTACTCGATGGTAATGGGGAACACTGAAGCTTTCTTT
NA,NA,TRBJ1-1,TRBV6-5,CASSLSRLNTEAFF,TGTGCCAGCAGTCTATCGCGGCTGAACACTGAAGCTTTCTTT
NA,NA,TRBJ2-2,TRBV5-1,CASSLGGLRSTGELFF,TGCGCCAGCAGCTTGGGGGGGCTGCGGTCCACCGGGGAGCTGTTTTTT
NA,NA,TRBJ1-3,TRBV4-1,CASSQQQLSGNTIYF,TGCGCCAGCAGCCAACAACAGCTCTCTGGAAACACCATATATTTT
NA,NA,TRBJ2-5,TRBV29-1,CSVSRVGALETQYF,TGCAGCGTCTCCCGGGTCGGGGCCTTGGAGACCCAGTACTTC
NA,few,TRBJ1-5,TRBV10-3,CAISTRGGRIPQHF,TGTGCCATCAGCACCAGGGGAGGACGTATTCCCCAGCATTTT
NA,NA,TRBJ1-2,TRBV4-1,CASSQAAEGWYGYTF,TGCGCCAGCAGCCAAGCCGCCGAGGGGTGGTATGGCTACACCTTC
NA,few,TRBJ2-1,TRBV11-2,CASSFLSPPEQFF,TGTGCCAGCAGCTTCCTCTCTCCTCCGGAGCAGTTCTTC
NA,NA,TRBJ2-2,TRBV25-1,CASSAVRGGTGELFF,TGTGCCAGCAGCGCGGTCAGGGGTGGCACCGGGGAGCTGTTTTTT
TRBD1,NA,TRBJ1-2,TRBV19,CASSISGTGVLNYGYTF,TGTGCCAGTAGTATCTCCGGGACAGGGGTATTGAACTATGGCTACACCTTC
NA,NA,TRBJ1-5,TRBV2,CAGGPNQPQHF,TGTGCCGGGGGCCCTAATCAGCCCCAGCATTTT
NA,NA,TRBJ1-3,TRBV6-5,CASKSGYGSGNTIYF,TGTGCCAGCAAATCGGGTTATGGGTCTGGAAACACCATATATTTT
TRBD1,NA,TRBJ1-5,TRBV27,CASSLLGQYSNQPQHF,TGTGCCAGCAGTTTATTGGGACAGTATAGCAATCAGCCCCAGCATTTT
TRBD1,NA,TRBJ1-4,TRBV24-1,CATNSGTGKLFF,TGTGCCACCAACTCCGGGACAGGAAAACTGTTTTTT
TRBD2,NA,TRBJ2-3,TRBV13,CASSQRTSGGTDTQYF,TGTGCCAGCAGCCAAAGGACTAGCGGAGGCACAGATACGCAGTATTTT
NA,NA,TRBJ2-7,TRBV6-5,CASSYVGVSYEQYF,TGTGCCAGCAGTTACGTGGGAGTAAGCTACGAGCAGTACTTC
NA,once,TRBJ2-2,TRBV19,CASSPRIFTGELFF,TGTGCCAGTAGTCCTCGGATCTTCACCGGGGAGCTGTTTTTT
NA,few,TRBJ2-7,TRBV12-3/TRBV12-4,CASSFGGSYEQYF,TGTGCCAGCAGTTTTGGGGGATCCTACGAGCAGTACTTC
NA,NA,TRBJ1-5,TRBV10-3,CAAHRDPNQPQHF,TGTGCCGCCCACAGGGACCCCAATCAGCCCCAGCATTTT
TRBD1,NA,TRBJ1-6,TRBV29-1,CSVRQGGNSPLHF,TGCAGCGTTCGACAGGGAGGGAATTCACCCCTCCACTTT
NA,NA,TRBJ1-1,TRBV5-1,CASSPDNTEAFF,TGCGCCAGCAGCCCGGACAACACTGAAGCTTTCTTT
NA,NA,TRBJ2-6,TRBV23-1,CASTLTRAGANVLTF,TGCGCCAGCACCCTAACCAGGGCTGGGGCCAACGTCCTGACTTTC
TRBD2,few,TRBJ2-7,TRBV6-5,CASSYTSGRSHEQYF,TGTGCCAGCAGTTACACAAGCGGGAGATCCCACGAGCAGTACTTC
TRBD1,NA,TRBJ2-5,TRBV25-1,CASSARQGPTQETQYF,TGTGCCAGCAGTGCCCGACAGGGTCCAACCCAAGAGACCCAGTACTTC
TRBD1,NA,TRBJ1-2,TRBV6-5,CASSSRGQGWGYTF,TGTGCCAGCAGTTCTAGAGGACAGGGTTGGGGCTACACCTTC
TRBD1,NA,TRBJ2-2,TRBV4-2,CASSQGARGTGGFMELFF,TGTGCCAGCAGCCAAGGGGCCCGGGGGACAGGGGGCTTCATGGAGCTGTTTTTT
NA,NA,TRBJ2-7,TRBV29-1,CSVPRDGRQYF,TGCAGCGTTCCCCGGGACGGGAGGCAGTACTTC
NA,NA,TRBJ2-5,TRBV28,CASKPGLLQETQYF,TGTGCCAGCAAACCGGGACTCCTCCAAGAGACCCAGTACTTC
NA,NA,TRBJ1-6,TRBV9,CASSDGLGGSYNSPLHF,TGTGCCAGCAGCGACGGTTTAGGGGGCTCCTATAATTCACCCCTCCACTTT